This T cell receptor (beta chain) was recovered during a study of shared clonotypes between healthy human individuals. Study background: Donor composition was two women and three men, aged 18 to 49. Whole-study findings and limits: Among the subsets, naive ones generally showed larger estimated richness than memory ones.

Every subset's genomic DNA went evenly onto several immunoSEQ plates. Assay used: immunoSEQ multiplex PCR; TCRdb lists only in-frame clones, some missing. The sample includes some 1,100,000 clones, about 80% of them seen just once. The germline V and J ends were trimmed by 0 bases and 0 bases, with 11 bases remaining between them. The CDR3 covers 16 residues. From germline, CDR1 is SGHRS and CDR2 YFSETQ. As to this clone: What it binds is not known.

The clonotype originates from a man aged 18 to 30 in good health. Some clones in this sample may be carry-over from other donors' samples. The chain uses TRBV5-1 and TRBJ2-3; the D gene could be TRBD1 or TRBD2 (5 bases each). Sequencing was performed on memory CD4+ T cells from PBMCs. Subset indicated: CD45RA-negative fraction. The CDR3 DNA is TGCGCCAGCAGCTTGGCCTACGGGACCAGCACAGATACGCAGTATTTT. Its protein product is CASSLAYGTSTDTQYF.